This T cell receptor (beta chain) was obtained from a study of T-cell reconstitution after alpha-beta-depleted transplantation in children. Study-level points and caveats: Reports say that about two months after transplant, the alpha-beta T cells came out of several hundred graft clones that had expanded. One year after transplant, T-cell counts and diversity came mostly from newly produced T cells.

Molecular barcoding with unique molecular identifiers was used for the TCRbeta library. TCRdb reprocessed the PCR reads with MiXCR, giving one entry per CDR3 protein. This table holds hundreds of thousands of distinct CDR3 sequences, over 10% found once. This clonotype was recorded a few times. Its target is not known. This CDR3 comprises 12 residues. V shed 3 bases and J shed 4 bases, with 8 bases lying between them. CDR1 is DFQATT, CDR2 SNEGSKA, per germline (reference sequence). The sequence was collected from a male patient under 18 who had a stem cell transplant for acute myeloid leukemia, so the T cells may come from the graft donor. V gene TRBV20-1 combines with J gene TRBJ2-3; a possible D gene is TRBD2 (6 bases). Sequenced material: PBMCs, mostly from graft donor cells, taken 360 days after TCRalphabeta/CD19-depleted stem cell transplant. The CDR3 DNA reads TGCAGTGCTAGCGGGAGTGCAGATACGCAGTATTTT. Translation: CSASGSADTQYF.